Following are 25 T cell receptor beta chains from one sample sequenced in a study of shared clonotypes between healthy human individuals. TCRdb's copy holds only in-frame clones and misses some; the assay was immunoSEQ multiplex PCR. This sample has some 2,400,000 clones, with approximately 96% found just once. Sequenced input: naive CD4+ T cells sorted from blood. Subset noted: CD45RA+ positively selected. These receptor sequences come from a man between 18 and 29 years old in good health.

Only a few counts were recorded for this clone. CDR3 nucleotides: TGCGCCAGCAGTGAGTCCCGGGACAGCTACGAGCAGTACTTC. It is translated as CASSESRDSYEQYF. The chain recombines TRBV10-1 with TRBJ2-7, with 7 bases identical to TRBD1. This CDR3 spans 14 amino acids. V shed 0 bases, J shed 3 bases, and the junction held 2 bases outside the gene matches. Germline assignment: CDR1 WNHNN and CDR2 SYGVQD (reference sequence).

This rearrangement joins TRBV6-1 to TRBJ2-1; D is possibly TRBD1 (5 bases). Germline V gives CDR1 MNHNS, CDR2 SASEGT. Trimming took 5 bases from V and 3 from J, leaving 11 bases between them. This CDR3 is 14 amino acids long. The CDR3 DNA reads TGTGCCAGCAGTCTGGACAATTTCTACAATGAGCAGTTCTTC. This sequence encodes CASSLDNFYNEQFF.

The rearrangement links TRBV6-4 to TRBJ2-1; 8 bases fit TRBD2. CDR1 and CDR2 from the germline V gene are MRHNA and SNTAGT. The CDR3 covers 14 residues. Trimming cost V 3 bases and J 14 bases; bases outside gene matches: 12. DNA for the CDR3: TGTGCCAGCAGTGAAGCCGGGGGGGGCGTACAAAAGTTCTTC. Its protein is CASSEAGGGVQKFF.

J is TRBJ2-5 and V is TRBV9; D call uncertain. With 0 bases removed from V and 5 bases from J, the gap between germline ends came to 14 bases. The germline gives CDR1 SGDLS, CDR2 YYNGEE. This CDR3 is built from 15 residues. CDR3 nucleotides: TGTGCCAGCAGCGTAGAAGGCCGAGTCGGGGAGACCCAGTACTTC. Amino acids: CASSVEGRVGETQYF.

In its sample, this clone was seen once. The chain has TRBV19 and TRBJ2-2, with 10 bases identical to TRBD2. This CDR3 comprises 16 residues. CDR1 is LNHDA, CDR2 SQIVND, per germline (reference sequence). V dropped 7 bases and J dropped 1; count of bases not matched to a gene: 6. The CDR3 spells CASNSRTSGNTGELFF. The CDR3 DNA reads as TGTGCCAGTAATTCGAGGACTAGCGGGAACACCGGGGAGCTGTTTTTT.

The rearrangement joins TRBV30 to TRBJ1-2; D is uncertain. Trimming removed 0 bases at V and 4 bases at J, with 9 bases between. Germline V lookup: CDR1 GTSNPN, CDR2 SVGIG (reference sequence). The CDR3 runs to 13 residues. The CDR3, as DNA: TGTGCCTGGAGTGTATCGGGATTCTATGGCTACACCTTC. This translates into CAWSVSGFYGYTF. The variable domain in full, completed from reference TRBV30 and TRBJ1-2, reads SQTIHQWPATLVQPVGSPLSLECTVEGTSNPNLYWYRQAAGRGLQLLFYSVGIGQISSEVPQNLSASRPQDRQFILSSKKLLLSDSGFYLCAWSVSGFYGYTFGSGTRLTVV.

This chain uses TRBV7-9 with TRBJ2-3, with 7 bases matching TRBD2. This CDR3 is built from 17 residues. CDR1 and CDR2 (germline): SEHNR, FQNEAQ (reference sequence). V lost 3 bases, J lost 3 bases, and 12 bases stayed unmatched. The CDR3 region has the DNA TGTGCCAGCAGCTTTGCTTTGCGGGAGTGGTTGACAGATACGCAGTATTTT. This encodes CASSFALREWLTDTQYF.

The V gene is TRBV6-6, the J gene TRBJ2-2, with D perhaps matching TRBD2 (6 bases). V lost 4 bases and J 0 bases, leaving 9 bases between the germline ends. CDR1 is MNHNY, CDR2 SVGAGI, per germline (reference sequence). The CDR3 length is 15 residues. The CDR3 loop reads CASSLDYPNTGELFF. The CDR3 region has the DNA TGTGCCAGCAGTTTGGACTACCCGAACACCGGGGAGCTGTTTTTT.

This clone was recorded only once. This sequence joins TRBV6-1 and TRBJ2-7; D is perhaps TRBD2 (5 bases). Per the germline V gene, CDR1 is MNHNS and CDR2 is SASEGT. Trimming shortened V by 5 bases and J by 4 bases, and 15 bases separated the two germline ends. The CDR3 runs 14 residues. As DNA, the CDR3 is TGTGCCAGCAGTTCAAGCGGTGCCCCTTACGAGCAGTACTTC. It yields the protein CASSSSGAPYEQYF.

The genes are TRBV29-1 and TRBJ1-1; D unresolved. In germline, CDR1 is SQVTM, CDR2 ANQGSEA. The CDR3 runs to 13 residues. Trimming shortened V by 7 bases and J by 1 base, and 13 bases separated the two germline ends. Here the CDR3 reads CSAVRDGNTEAFF. The CDR3 nucleotides are TGCAGCGCCGTGCGAGATGGGAACACTGAAGCTTTCTTT.

The V call is TRBV4-1, the J call TRBJ1-2, with D possibly TRBD1 on 6 matching bases. V dropped 2 bases and J dropped 1 base, with 14 bases sitting between them. Germline CDR1 is MGHRA and CDR2 is YSYEKL. This CDR3 is built from 16 residues. The DNA for the CDR3 is TGCGCCAGCAGCCAATTCAAGGAGGGGGGTAACTATGGCTACACCTTC. Its translation is CASSQFKEGGNYGYTF.

The chain combines TRBV27 with TRBJ1-3; D gene ambiguous. CDR1 MNHEY and CDR2 SMNVEV come from the germline V gene (reference sequence). V lost 2 bases to trimming and J lost 0 bases, with 17 bases between them. This CDR3 is built from 18 residues. The CDR3 DNA reads TGTGCCAGCAGTTTAACCGTGTTCCCTAAGAGCTCTGGAAACACCATATATTTT. Its translation: CASSLTVFPKSSGNTIYF.

The chain recombines TRBV5-1 with TRBJ2-1; TRBD2 matches at 7 bases. V lost 4 bases, J lost 2 bases, and 12 bases stayed unmatched. This CDR3 spans 17 amino acids. Germline V gene lookup returns CDR1 SGHRS and CDR2 YFSETQ. CDR3 loop: CASSVGPQRDPYNEQFF. The CDR3 DNA follows: TGCGCCAGCAGCGTGGGCCCTCAGCGGGACCCCTACAATGAGCAGTTCTTC.

The gene calls are TRBV5-4 and TRBJ1-2; TRBD1 aligns across 10 bases. Germline CDR1 reads SGHNT; CDR2 reads YYREEE (reference sequence). The CDR3 has 14 residues. The ends lost 5 bases at V and 6 bases at J; junction bases unmatched: 7. CDR3 residues: CASRWGQGNHGYTF. The CDR3 coding sequence is TGTGCCAGCAGGTGGGGACAGGGGAATCATGGCTACACCTTC.

This chain connects TRBV30 to TRBJ1-1; a weak D match, TRBD1 (5 bases). Trimming took off 5 bases at V and 0 bases at J, with 10 bases between the two ends. CDR1 and CDR2 (germline): GTSNPN, SVGIG (reference sequence). The CDR3 runs to 13 residues. The CDR3 DNA reads TGTGCCTGGGATGGGGGGATGAACACTGAAGCTTTCTTT. The encoded protein is CAWDGGMNTEAFF.

The chain links TRBV10-1 to TRBJ2-7; the D gene is possibly TRBD2 (5 bases). This CDR3 spans 13 amino acids. Germline V CDR1 and CDR2: WNHNN, SYGVQD (reference sequence). Trimming took off 5 bases at V and 7 bases at J, with 15 bases between the two ends. CDR3 protein: CASSPDGPGEQYF. In nucleotides, the CDR3 is TGCGCCAGCAGTCCGGACGGTCCGGGGGAGCAGTACTTC.

The chain is built from TRBV28 and TRBJ1-2, with 7 positions matching TRBD1. Germline V gene data show CDR1 as MDHEN and CDR2 as SYDVKM. The CDR3 is 13 residues long. With V trimmed by 6 bases and J by 4 bases, 5 bases remained unmatched. The CDR3 reads CASRPDRAYGYTF. In DNA form, the CDR3 reads TGTGCCAGCAGACCAGACAGGGCCTATGGCTACACCTTC.

The rearrangement links TRBV11-2 to TRBJ2-3; 10 bases align to TRBD2. CDR3 size: 13 residues. The ends lost 5 bases at V and 8 bases at J; junction bases unmatched: 4. In germline, CDR1 is SGHAT, CDR2 FQNNGV. CDR3 in DNA: TGTGCCAGCAGCCTGGCTAGCGGGGGTACGCAGTATTTT. It codes for CASSLASGGTQYF.

This chain links TRBV2 with TRBJ2-7; 12 bases align to TRBD2. Unmatched junction bases numbered 10, after V lost 6 bases and J lost 7 bases. The CDR3 is made up of 15 amino acids. Germline lookup yields CDR1 SNHLY and CDR2 FYNNEI. Here the CDR3 DNA reads TGTGCCAGCAGGACTAGCGGGAGCGGCTTAGGAGAGCAGTACTTC. It codes for CASRTSGSGLGEQYF.

J is TRBJ1-5 and V is TRBV10-2, with 8 bases that match TRBD1. There are 17 residues in the CDR3. Germline V gives CDR1 WSHSY, CDR2 SAAADI. V lost 8 bases and J lost 6; bases outside the gene matches: 18. CDR3 residues: CASGEGKGGQGGQPQHF. CDR3 nucleotides: TGCGCCAGCGGGGAGGGGAAAGGTGGACAGGGTGGTCAGCCCCAGCATTTT.

The chain employs TRBV30 and TRBJ2-5; D possibly corresponds to TRBD2 (6 bases). Germline CDR1 is GTSNPN and CDR2 is SVGIG (reference sequence). Trimming removed 2 bases from V and 7 bases from J, with 11 bases in between. This CDR3 contains 12 residues. The chain's CDR3 is CAWSLQGGTQYF. The DNA for the CDR3 is TGTGCCTGGAGTCTGCAGGGAGGGACCCAGTACTTC.

The genes are TRBV5-4 and TRBJ2-1, with 9 bases that match TRBD1. The germline gives CDR1 SGHNT, CDR2 YYREEE (reference sequence). V gave up 0 bases and J gave up 12 bases; unmatched junction bases: 7. The CDR3 totals 14 residues. Written as DNA, the CDR3 is TGTGCCAGCAGCTTGGGGACAGGGGAAAGGGGGCAGTTCTTC. This translates into CASSLGTGERGQFF.

The V gene is TRBV18, the J gene TRBJ1-5; 9 bases fit TRBD1. Germline assignment: CDR1 KGHSH and CDR2 LQKENI. Trimming cost V 5 bases and J 6 bases; bases outside gene matches: 5. The CDR3 totals 14 residues. CDR3 sequence (DNA): TGTGCCAGCTCATTGGACAGGGGAGGTCAGCCCCAGCATTTT. It encodes CASSLDRGGQPQHF.

V usage is TRBV18 and J usage is TRBJ1-5, with 7 bases fitting TRBD1. Germline values: CDR1 KGHSH, CDR2 LQKENI. The CDR3 sequence is 14 residues long. V dropped 2 bases and J dropped 5; count of bases not matched to a gene: 3. CDR3 sequence reads: CASSPGGGYQPQHF. The CDR3 bases are TGTGCCAGCTCACCAGGAGGGGGCTATCAGCCCCAGCATTTT. The whole variable domain, remainder taken from reference TRBV18 and TRBJ1-5, is NAGVMQNPRHLVRRRGQEARLRCSPMKGHSHVYWYRQLPEEGLKFMVYLQKENIIDESGMPKERFSAEFPKEGPSILRIQQVVRGDSAAYFCASSPGGGYQPQHFGDGTRLSIL.

V is TRBV2 and J is TRBJ1-1, with D perhaps matching TRBD1 (6 bases). Germline loops: CDR1 SNHLY, CDR2 FYNNEI. The CDR3 runs 15 residues. With 6 bases removed from V and 1 base from J, the gap between germline ends came to 15 bases. The CDR3 loop is CASRGGGQPNTEAFF. As DNA, the CDR3 is TGTGCCAGCAGAGGGGGGGGCCAGCCGAACACTGAAGCTTTCTTT.